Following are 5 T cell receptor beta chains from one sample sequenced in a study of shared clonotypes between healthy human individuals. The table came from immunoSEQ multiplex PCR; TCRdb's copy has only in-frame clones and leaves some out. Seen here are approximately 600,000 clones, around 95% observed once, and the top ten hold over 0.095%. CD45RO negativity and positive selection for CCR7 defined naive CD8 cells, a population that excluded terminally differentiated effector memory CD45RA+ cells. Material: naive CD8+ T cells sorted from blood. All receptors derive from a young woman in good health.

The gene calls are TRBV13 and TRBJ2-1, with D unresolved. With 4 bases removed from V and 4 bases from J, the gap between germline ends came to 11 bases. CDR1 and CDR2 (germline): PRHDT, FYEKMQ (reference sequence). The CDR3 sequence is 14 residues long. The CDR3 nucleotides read TGTGCCAGCAGCTCGGACCTACCTTACAATGAGCAGTTCTTC. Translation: CASSSDLPYNEQFF.

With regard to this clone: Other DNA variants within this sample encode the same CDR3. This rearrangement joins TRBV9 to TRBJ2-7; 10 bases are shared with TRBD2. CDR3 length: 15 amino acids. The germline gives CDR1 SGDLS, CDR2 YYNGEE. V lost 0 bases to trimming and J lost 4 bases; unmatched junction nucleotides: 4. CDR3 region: CASSVGLAGSYEQYF. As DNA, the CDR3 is TGTGCCAGCAGCGTAGGACTAGCGGGTTCTTACGAGCAGTACTTC.

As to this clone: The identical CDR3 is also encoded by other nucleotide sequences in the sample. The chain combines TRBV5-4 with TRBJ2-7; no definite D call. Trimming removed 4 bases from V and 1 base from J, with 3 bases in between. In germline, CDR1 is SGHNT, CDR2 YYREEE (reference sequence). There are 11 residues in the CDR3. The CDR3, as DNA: TGTGCCAGCAGCGGATCCTACGAGCAGTACTTC. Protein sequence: CASSGSYEQYF.

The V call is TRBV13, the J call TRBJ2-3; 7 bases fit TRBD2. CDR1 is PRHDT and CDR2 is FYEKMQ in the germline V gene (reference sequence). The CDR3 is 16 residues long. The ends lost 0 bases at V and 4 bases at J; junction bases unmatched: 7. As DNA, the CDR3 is TGTGCCAGCAGCTTAGGGCCCGGGAGGTGGGCAGATACGCAGTATTTT. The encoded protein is CASSLGPGRWADTQYF.

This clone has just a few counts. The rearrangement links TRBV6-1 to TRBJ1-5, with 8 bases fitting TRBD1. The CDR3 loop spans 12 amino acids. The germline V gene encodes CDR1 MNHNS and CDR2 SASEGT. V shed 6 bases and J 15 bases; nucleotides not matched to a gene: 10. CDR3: CASRDDRGVWHF. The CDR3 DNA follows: TGTGCCAGCAGAGACGACAGGGGAGTGTGGCATTTT.